This T cell receptor (beta chain) was captured by sequencing in a study of blood T cell repertoires in COVID-19. Study information: Nucleic acid was either cDNA or gDNA, and it came from T cells, B-cell-depleted T cells, or PBMCs.

Generated by immunoSEQ multiplex PCR, the TCRdb table keeps only in-frame clones and is missing some. Here the sample spans 180,000 or so clones, 86% being singletons. Sequenced material: peripheral blood. The TCR originated in a man aged 18 to 35 with acute or convalescent COVID-19.

Here the CDR3 DNA reads TGTGCCTGGAGTTTCTCGCGGGGAGGGCCAGATACGCAGTATTTT. This sequence encodes CAWSFSRGGPDTQYF. This chain links TRBV30 with TRBJ2-3; 7 bases fit TRBD2. The CDR3 has 15 amino acids. Germline V gives CDR1 GTSNPN, CDR2 SVGIG (reference sequence). The junction had 9 bases not matched to a gene; V was cut back by 2 bases and J by 4 bases.